This record covers a single T cell receptor beta chain. The target antigen is unknown. The record originates from a study of cytomegalovirus exposure and HLA in healthy donors. The study's findings and limits: Later analysis found that TCR beta chains associated with HLA were more clonally expanded than other, equally common chains. Sequencing likely caused a cluster of highly shared sequence variants.

The CDR3 contains 16 residues. Germline loops: CDR1 LNHDA, CDR2 SQIVND (reference sequence). V was shortened by 5 bases and J by 8 bases, with 21 bases between the two germline ends. Primers included in the PCR were 60 Vbeta and 13 Jbeta primers. This table comes from immunoSEQ multiplex PCR, and its TCRdb copy is limited to in-frame clones, with some not included. Here the sample spans approximately 140,000 clones, 60% to 85% being singletons. The sequence was obtained from a man aged 35 to 55 in good health and CMV-seropositive. Sequencing used PBMCs. The chain employs TRBV19 and TRBJ1-4, with D hard to call. DNA of the CDR3: TGTGCCAGTAGTGTGGCCGGGAGCAAAAGGAGGGAAAAACTGTTTTTT. Protein: CASSVAGSKRREKLFF.